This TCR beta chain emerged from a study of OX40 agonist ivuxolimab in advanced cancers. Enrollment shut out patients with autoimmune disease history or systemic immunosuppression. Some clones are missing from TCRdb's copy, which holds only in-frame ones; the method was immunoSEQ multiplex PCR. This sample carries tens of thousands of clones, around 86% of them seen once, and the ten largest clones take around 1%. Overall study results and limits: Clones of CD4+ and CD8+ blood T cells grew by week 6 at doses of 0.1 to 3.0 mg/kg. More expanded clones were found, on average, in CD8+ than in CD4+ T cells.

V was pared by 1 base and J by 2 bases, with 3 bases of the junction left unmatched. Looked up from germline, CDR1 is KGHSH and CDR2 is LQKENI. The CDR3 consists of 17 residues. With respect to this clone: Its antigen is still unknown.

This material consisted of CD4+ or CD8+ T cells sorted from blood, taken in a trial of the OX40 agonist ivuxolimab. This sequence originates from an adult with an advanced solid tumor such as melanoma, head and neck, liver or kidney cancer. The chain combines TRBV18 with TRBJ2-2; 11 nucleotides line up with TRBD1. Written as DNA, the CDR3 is TGTGCCAGCTCACCACGTAGGACAGGGGGCAACACCGGGGAGCTGTTTTTT. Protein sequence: CASSPRRTGGNTGELFF. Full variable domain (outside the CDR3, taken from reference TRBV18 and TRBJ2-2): NAGVMQNPRHLVRRRGQEARLRCSPMKGHSHVYWYRQLPEEGLKFMVYLQKENIIDESGMPKERFSAEFPKEGPSILRIQQVVRGDSAAYFCASSPRRTGGNTGELFFGEGSRLTVL.